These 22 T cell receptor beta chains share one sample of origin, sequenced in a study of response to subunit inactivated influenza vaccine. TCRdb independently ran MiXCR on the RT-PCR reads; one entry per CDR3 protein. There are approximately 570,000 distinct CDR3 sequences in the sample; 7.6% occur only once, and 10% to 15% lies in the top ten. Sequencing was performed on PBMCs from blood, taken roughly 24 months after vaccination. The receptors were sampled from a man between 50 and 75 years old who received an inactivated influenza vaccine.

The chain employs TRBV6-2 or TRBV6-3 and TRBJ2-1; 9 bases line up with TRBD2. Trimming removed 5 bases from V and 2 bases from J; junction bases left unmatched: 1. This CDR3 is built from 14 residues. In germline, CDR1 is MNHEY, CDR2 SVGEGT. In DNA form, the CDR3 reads TGTGCCAGCAGTCGGACTAGCGCCTACAATGAGCAGTTCTTC. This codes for CASSRTSAYNEQFF.

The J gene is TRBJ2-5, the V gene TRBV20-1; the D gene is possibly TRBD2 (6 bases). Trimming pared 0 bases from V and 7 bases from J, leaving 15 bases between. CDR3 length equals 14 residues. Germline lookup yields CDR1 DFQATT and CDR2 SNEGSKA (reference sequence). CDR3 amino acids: CSARDTLGTLTQYF. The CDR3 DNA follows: TGCAGTGCTAGAGATACCTTGGGGACTTTGACCCAGTACTTC.

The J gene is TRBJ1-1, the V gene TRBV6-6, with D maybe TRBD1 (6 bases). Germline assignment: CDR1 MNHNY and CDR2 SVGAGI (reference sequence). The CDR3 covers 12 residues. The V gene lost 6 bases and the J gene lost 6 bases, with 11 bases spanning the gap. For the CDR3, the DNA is TGTGCCAGCAGCTCACGGGGGCCTGAAGCTTTCTTT. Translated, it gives CASSSRGPEAFF.

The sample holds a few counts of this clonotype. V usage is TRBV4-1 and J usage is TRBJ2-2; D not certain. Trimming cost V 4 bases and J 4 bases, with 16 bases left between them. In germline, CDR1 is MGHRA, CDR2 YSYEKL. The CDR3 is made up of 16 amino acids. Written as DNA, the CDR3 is TGCGCCAGCAGCCGAACGACATATTTTTCCACCGGGGAGCTGTTTTTT. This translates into CASSRTTYFSTGELFF.

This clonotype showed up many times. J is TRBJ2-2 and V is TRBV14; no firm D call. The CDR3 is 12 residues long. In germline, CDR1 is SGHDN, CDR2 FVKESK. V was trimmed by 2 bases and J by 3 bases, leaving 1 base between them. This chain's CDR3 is CASSQHTGELFF. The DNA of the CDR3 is TGTGCCAGCAGCCAACACACCGGGGAGCTGTTTTTT.

CDR3 loop: CASSQAETGSEKLFF. Here the CDR3 DNA reads TGCGCCAGCAGCCAAGCTGAGACAGGGAGTGAAAAACTGTTTTTT. The chain has TRBV4-3 and TRBJ1-4, with TRBD1 identical over 7 bases. V shed 1 base and J 7 bases; nucleotides not matched to a gene: 6. Germline values: CDR1 LGHNA, CDR2 YSLEER. This CDR3 has 15 residues.

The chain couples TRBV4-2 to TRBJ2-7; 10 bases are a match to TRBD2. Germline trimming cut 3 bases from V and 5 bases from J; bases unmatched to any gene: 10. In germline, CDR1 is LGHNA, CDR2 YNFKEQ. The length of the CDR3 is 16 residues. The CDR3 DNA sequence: TGTGCCAGCAGCCAGGTTAGCGGGAGGATTCTCCACGAGCAGTACTTC. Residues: CASSQVSGRILHEQYF.

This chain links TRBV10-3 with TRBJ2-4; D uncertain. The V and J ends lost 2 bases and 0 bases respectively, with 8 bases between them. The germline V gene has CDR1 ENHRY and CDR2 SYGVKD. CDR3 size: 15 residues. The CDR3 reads CAISEDELAKNIQYF. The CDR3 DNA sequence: TGTGCCATCAGTGAGGATGAGTTAGCCAAAAACATTCAGTACTTC.

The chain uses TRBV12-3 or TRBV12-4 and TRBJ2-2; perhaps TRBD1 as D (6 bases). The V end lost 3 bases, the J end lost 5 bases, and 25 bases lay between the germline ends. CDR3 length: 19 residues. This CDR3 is CASSFWLSAKKQGTGELFF. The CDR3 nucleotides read TGTGCCAGCAGTTTTTGGCTTTCTGCTAAGAAGCAGGGGACCGGGGAGCTGTTTTTT.

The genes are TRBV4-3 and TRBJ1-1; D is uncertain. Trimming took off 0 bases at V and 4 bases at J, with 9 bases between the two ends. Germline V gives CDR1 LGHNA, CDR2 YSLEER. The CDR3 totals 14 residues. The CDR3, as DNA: TGCGCCAGCAGCCAAGATCGGTACGGCACTGAAGCTTTCTTT. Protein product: CASSQDRYGTEAFF.

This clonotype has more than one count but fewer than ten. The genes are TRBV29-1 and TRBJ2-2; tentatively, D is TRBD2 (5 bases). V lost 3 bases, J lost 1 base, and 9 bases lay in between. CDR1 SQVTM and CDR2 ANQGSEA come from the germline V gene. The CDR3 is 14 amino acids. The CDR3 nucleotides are TGCAGCGTTGAGGGAGCTCAGAACACCGGGGAGCTGTTTTTT. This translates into CSVEGAQNTGELFF.

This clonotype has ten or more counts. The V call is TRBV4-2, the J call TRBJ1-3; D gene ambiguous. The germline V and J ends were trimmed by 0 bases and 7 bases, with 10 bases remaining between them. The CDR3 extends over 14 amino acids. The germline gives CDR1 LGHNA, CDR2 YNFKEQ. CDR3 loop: CASSQEPGRNTIYF. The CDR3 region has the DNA TGTGCCAGCAGCCAAGAGCCCGGAAGGAACACCATATATTTT.

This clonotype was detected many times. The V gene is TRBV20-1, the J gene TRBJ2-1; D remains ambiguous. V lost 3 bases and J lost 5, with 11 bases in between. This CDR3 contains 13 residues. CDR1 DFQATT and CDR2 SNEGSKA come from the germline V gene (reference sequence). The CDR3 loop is CSASWVSHNEQFF. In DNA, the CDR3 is TGCAGTGCTAGTTGGGTAAGCCACAATGAGCAGTTCTTC.

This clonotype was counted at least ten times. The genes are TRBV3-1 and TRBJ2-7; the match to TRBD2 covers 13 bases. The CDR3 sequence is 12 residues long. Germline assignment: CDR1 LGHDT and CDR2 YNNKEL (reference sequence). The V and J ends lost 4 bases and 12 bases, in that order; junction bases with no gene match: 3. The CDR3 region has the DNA TGTGCCAGCAGCCGACTAGCGGGGGGCTTGTACTTC. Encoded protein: CASSRLAGGLYF.

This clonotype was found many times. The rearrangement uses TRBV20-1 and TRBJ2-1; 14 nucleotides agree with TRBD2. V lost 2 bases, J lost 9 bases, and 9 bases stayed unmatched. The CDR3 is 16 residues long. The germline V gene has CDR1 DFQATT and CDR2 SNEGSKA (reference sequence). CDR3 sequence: CSARKTRTSGGFEQFF. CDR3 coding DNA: TGCAGTGCTAGAAAAACTAGGACTAGCGGGGGGTTTGAGCAGTTCTTC.

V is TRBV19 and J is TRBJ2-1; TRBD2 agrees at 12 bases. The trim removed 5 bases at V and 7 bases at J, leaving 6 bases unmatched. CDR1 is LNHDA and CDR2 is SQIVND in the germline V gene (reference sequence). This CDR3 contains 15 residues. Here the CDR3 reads CASSPLAGGPNEQFF. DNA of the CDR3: TGTGCCAGTAGTCCACTAGCGGGAGGTCCAAATGAGCAGTTCTTC.

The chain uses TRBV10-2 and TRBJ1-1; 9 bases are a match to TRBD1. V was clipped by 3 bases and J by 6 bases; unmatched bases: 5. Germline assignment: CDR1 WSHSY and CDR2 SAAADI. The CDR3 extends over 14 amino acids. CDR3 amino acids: CASSETGGASEAFF. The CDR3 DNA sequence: TGCGCCAGCAGTGAAACAGGGGGCGCATCTGAAGCTTTCTTT.

CDR3 in amino acids: CSASGLLSADTQYF. In DNA, the CDR3 is TGCAGTGCTAGCGGTTTGCTCTCCGCAGATACGCAGTATTTT. The chain recombines TRBV20-1 with TRBJ2-3; D unclear. Per germline, CDR1 DFQATT and CDR2 SNEGSKA (reference sequence). The CDR3 length is 14 residues. Deletions cut 3 bases from V and 4 bases from J, with 14 bases between.

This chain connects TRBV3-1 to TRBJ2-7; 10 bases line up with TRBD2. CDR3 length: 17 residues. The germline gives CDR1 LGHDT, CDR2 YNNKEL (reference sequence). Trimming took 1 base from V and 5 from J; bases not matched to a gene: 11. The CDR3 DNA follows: TGTGCCAGCAGCCAAGCACGAAGCGGGAGGGCCCGCCACGAGCAGTACTTC. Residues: CASSQARSGRARHEQYF.

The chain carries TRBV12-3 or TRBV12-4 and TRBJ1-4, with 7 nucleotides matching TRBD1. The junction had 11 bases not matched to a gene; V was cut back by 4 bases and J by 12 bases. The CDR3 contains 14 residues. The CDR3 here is CASSWGMTGLELFF. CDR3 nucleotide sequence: TGTGCCAGCAGTTGGGGAATGACAGGGTTGGAACTGTTTTTT.

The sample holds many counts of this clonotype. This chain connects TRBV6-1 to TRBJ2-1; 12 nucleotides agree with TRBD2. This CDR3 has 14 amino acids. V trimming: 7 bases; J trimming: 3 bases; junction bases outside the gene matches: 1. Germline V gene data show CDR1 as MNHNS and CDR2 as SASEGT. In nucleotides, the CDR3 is TGTGCCAGCAAGACTAGCGGGAGCTACAATGAGCAGTTCTTC. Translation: CASKTSGSYNEQFF.

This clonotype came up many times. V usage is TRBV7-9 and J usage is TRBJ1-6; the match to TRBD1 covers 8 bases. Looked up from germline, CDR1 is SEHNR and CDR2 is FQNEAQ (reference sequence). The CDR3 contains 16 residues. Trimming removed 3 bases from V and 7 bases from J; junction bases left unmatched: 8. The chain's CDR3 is CASSFGGQGINSPLHF. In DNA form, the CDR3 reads TGTGCCAGCAGCTTTGGCGGACAGGGAATCAATTCACCCCTCCACTTT.